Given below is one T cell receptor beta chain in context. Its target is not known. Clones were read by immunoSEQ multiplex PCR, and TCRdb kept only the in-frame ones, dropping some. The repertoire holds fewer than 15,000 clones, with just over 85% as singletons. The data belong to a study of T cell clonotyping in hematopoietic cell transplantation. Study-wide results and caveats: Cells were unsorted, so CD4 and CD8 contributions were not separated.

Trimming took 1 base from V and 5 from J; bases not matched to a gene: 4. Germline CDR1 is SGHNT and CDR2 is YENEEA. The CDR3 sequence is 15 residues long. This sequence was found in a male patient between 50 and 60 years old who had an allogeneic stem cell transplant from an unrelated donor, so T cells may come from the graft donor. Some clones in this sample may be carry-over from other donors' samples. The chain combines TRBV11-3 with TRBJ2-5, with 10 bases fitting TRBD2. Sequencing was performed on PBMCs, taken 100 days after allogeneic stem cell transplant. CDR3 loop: CASSLASGSGETQYF. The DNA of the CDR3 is TGTGCCAGCAGCTTAGCTAGCGGGAGTGGTGAGACCCAGTACTTC.